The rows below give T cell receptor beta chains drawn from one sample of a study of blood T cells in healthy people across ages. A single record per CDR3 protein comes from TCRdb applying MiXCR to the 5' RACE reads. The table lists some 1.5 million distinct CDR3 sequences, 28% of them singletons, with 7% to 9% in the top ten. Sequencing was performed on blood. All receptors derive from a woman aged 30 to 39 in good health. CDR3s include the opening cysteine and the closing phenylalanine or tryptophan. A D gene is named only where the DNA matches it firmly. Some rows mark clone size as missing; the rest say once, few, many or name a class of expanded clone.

cdr3_aa: CASSQATDTQYF
cdr3_nt: TGTGCCAGCAGCCAGGCCACAGATACGCAGTATTTT
v_call: TRBV4-2
d_call: .
j_call: TRBJ2-3
clone_size: many

cdr3_aa: CASSQATSGGAPTDTQYF
cdr3_nt: TGTGCCAGCAGCCAAGCTACTAGCGGGGGGGCCCCCACAGATACGCAGTATTTT
v_call: TRBV4-2
d_call: TRBD2
j_call: TRBJ2-3
clone_size: few

cdr3_aa: CSVEDPDRSSYEQYF
cdr3_nt: TGCAGCGTTGAAGATCCCGACAGGAGCTCCTACGAGCAGTACTTC
v_call: TRBV29-1
d_call: .
j_call: TRBJ2-7
clone_size: few

cdr3_aa: CASSAGHGSGANVLTF
cdr3_nt: TGCGCCAGCAGCGCTGGACACGGCTCTGGGGCCAACGTCCTGACTTTC
v_call: TRBV5-1
d_call: .
j_call: TRBJ2-6
clone_size: many

cdr3_aa: CASSSRGLVQETQYF
cdr3_nt: TGTGCCAGCAGTTCGAGGGGACTAGTACAAGAGACCCAGTACTTC
v_call: TRBV27
d_call: TRBD2
j_call: TRBJ2-5
clone_size: many

cdr3_aa: CSVRRQVTPETQYF
cdr3_nt: TGCAGTGTCCGGAGACAGGTCACTCCAGAGACCCAGTACTTC
v_call: TRBV20-1
d_call: .
j_call: TRBJ2-5
clone_size: .

cdr3_aa: CASRRIAGSTDTQYF
cdr3_nt: TGCGCCAGCAGACGGATAGCGGGGTCCACAGATACGCAGTATTTT
v_call: TRBV5-1
d_call: TRBD2
j_call: TRBJ2-3
clone_size: few

cdr3_aa: CASTEGWGETQYF
cdr3_nt: TGTGCCAGTACCGAGGGTTGGGGGGAGACCCAGTACTTC
v_call: TRBV12-3/TRBV12-4
d_call: .
j_call: TRBJ2-5
clone_size: .

cdr3_aa: CASSLGGIGVETQYF
cdr3_nt: TGTGCCAGCAGCCTGGGGGGGATCGGGGTAGAGACCCAGTACTTC
v_call: TRBV11-2
d_call: TRBD2
j_call: TRBJ2-5
clone_size: few

cdr3_aa: CASTFRDHSGQPQHF
cdr3_nt: TGTGCCAGCACCTTCCGGGACCATAGCGGACAGCCCCAGCATTTT
v_call: TRBV6-2/TRBV6-3
d_call: .
j_call: TRBJ1-5
clone_size: .

cdr3_aa: CASSFRATHEQYF
cdr3_nt: TGTGCCAGCAGTTTCAGGGCGACTCACGAGCAGTACTTC
v_call: TRBV27
d_call: .
j_call: TRBJ2-7
clone_size: many

cdr3_aa: CASSSHPQRYEQYF
cdr3_nt: TGTGCCAGCAGTTCCCACCCTCAGAGATACGAGCAGTACTTC
v_call: TRBV28
d_call: .
j_call: TRBJ2-7
clone_size: .

cdr3_aa: CASSTWDGEAFF
cdr3_nt: TGCGCCAGCAGCACCTGGGACGGGGAAGCTTTCTTT
v_call: TRBV5-1
d_call: .
j_call: TRBJ1-1
clone_size: few

cdr3_aa: CSASEGAQGYTF
cdr3_nt: TGCAGTGCTAGCGAGGGGGCGCAGGGCTACACCTTC
v_call: TRBV20-1
d_call: TRBD1
j_call: TRBJ1-2
clone_size: few

cdr3_aa: CASSASGLAGTGELFF
cdr3_nt: TGTGCCAGCAGCGCTTCGGGACTAGCGGGCACCGGGGAGCTGTTTTTT
v_call: TRBV21-1
d_call: .
j_call: TRBJ2-2
clone_size: .

cdr3_aa: CASSFTLVFSDTQYF
cdr3_nt: TGTGCCAGCAGCTTCACACTGGTATTCTCAGATACGCAGTATTTT
v_call: TRBV7-9
d_call: .
j_call: TRBJ2-3
clone_size: .

cdr3_aa: CSVTPVAGINEQFF
cdr3_nt: TGCAGCGTAACTCCGGTAGCGGGAATCAATGAGCAGTTCTTC
v_call: TRBV29-1
d_call: TRBD2
j_call: TRBJ2-1
clone_size: .

cdr3_aa: CASSTGGNIQYF
cdr3_nt: TGTGCCAGCTCGACGGGGGGAAACATTCAGTACTTC
v_call: TRBV18
d_call: TRBD2
j_call: TRBJ2-4
clone_size: few

cdr3_aa: CASSRLATDTQYF
cdr3_nt: TGTGCCAGCAGTCGACTAGCGACAGATACGCAGTATTTT
v_call: TRBV12-3/TRBV12-4
d_call: TRBD2
j_call: TRBJ2-3
clone_size: many

cdr3_aa: CSARDLGILNEQFF
cdr3_nt: TGCAGTGCTAGAGATCTGGGGATCCTCAATGAGCAGTTCTTC
v_call: TRBV20-1
d_call: .
j_call: TRBJ2-1
clone_size: .

cdr3_aa: CSVYPAAGGGEAQYF
cdr3_nt: TGCAGCGTTTACCCCGCGGCAGGGGGCGGAGAGGCCCAGTACTTC
v_call: TRBV29-1
d_call: TRBD1
j_call: TRBJ2-5
clone_size: .

cdr3_aa: CSARDQTGGNSPLHF
cdr3_nt: TGCAGTGCTAGAGATCAGACAGGGGGCAATTCACCCCTCCACTTT
v_call: TRBV20-1
d_call: TRBD1
j_call: TRBJ1-6
clone_size: .

cdr3_aa: CASSLTGRVTNTEAFF
cdr3_nt: TGTGCCAGCAGCCTTACAGGCCGGGTGACGAACACTGAAGCTTTCTTT
v_call: TRBV3-1
d_call: .
j_call: TRBJ1-1
clone_size: few

cdr3_aa: CASSPTQELAHYTF
cdr3_nt: TGTGCCAGCAGCCCAACCCAGGAACTTGCCCACTACACCTTC
v_call: TRBV7-9
d_call: .
j_call: TRBJ1-2
clone_size: few

cdr3_aa: CSAEPSGRKDEQFF
cdr3_nt: TGCAGTGCAGAGCCTAGCGGCCGTAAGGATGAGCAGTTCTTC
v_call: TRBV20-1
d_call: TRBD2
j_call: TRBJ2-1
clone_size: few

cdr3_aa: CASSLDGNYNEQFF
cdr3_nt: TGTGCCAGCAGCTTAGACGGGAACTACAATGAGCAGTTCTTC
v_call: TRBV7-9
d_call: .
j_call: TRBJ2-1
clone_size: .

cdr3_aa: CSARVSGHYEQYF
cdr3_nt: TGCAGTGCTAGAGTATCAGGCCACTACGAGCAGTACTTC
v_call: TRBV20-1
d_call: .
j_call: TRBJ2-7
clone_size: many

cdr3_aa: CASGLVFRGQPPSTEAFF
cdr3_nt: TGTGCTAGTGGTTTGGTCTTCAGGGGGCAGCCCCCTAGCACTGAAGCTTTCTTT
v_call: TRBV12-5
d_call: TRBD1
j_call: TRBJ1-1
clone_size: .

cdr3_aa: CASSFRGYGANVLTF
cdr3_nt: TGTGCCAGCAGTTTCAGGGGTTACGGGGCCAACGTCCTGACTTTC
v_call: TRBV12-3/TRBV12-4
d_call: .
j_call: TRBJ2-6
clone_size: .

cdr3_aa: CASSQGANYYEQYF
cdr3_nt: TGCGCCAGCAGCCAGGGGGCGAATTACTACGAGCAGTACTTC
v_call: TRBV4-1
d_call: .
j_call: TRBJ2-7
clone_size: many

cdr3_aa: CASSEQGGFDNEQFF
cdr3_nt: TGTGCCAGCAGTGAGCAGGGTGGGTTTGACAATGAGCAGTTCTTC
v_call: TRBV2
d_call: .
j_call: TRBJ2-1
clone_size: few

cdr3_aa: CASRNGQGVGYEQYF
cdr3_nt: TGTGCCAGCAGGAATGGACAGGGGGTTGGCTACGAGCAGTACTTC
v_call: TRBV2
d_call: TRBD1
j_call: TRBJ2-7
clone_size: few

cdr3_aa: CASSALGGRTGELFF
cdr3_nt: TGCGCCAGCAGCGCCCTGGGGGGACGGACCGGGGAGCTGTTTTTT
v_call: TRBV5-1
d_call: .
j_call: TRBJ2-2
clone_size: .

cdr3_aa: CATSRTGGPSYEQYF
cdr3_nt: TGTGCCACCAGCAGAACCGGGGGGCCATCCTACGAGCAGTACTTC
v_call: TRBV15
d_call: .
j_call: TRBJ2-7
clone_size: many

cdr3_aa: CASRATMETQYF
cdr3_nt: TGCGCCAGCAGGGCGACGATGGAGACCCAGTACTTC
v_call: TRBV5-1
d_call: .
j_call: TRBJ2-5
clone_size: many

cdr3_aa: CASSQQTQVSGNTIYF
cdr3_nt: TGTGCCAGCAGCCAACAAACCCAGGTTTCTGGAAACACCATATATTTT
v_call: TRBV7-2
d_call: .
j_call: TRBJ1-3
clone_size: .

cdr3_aa: CASSLLRDIWETQYF
cdr3_nt: TGCGCCAGCAGCTTGCTTCGTGACATCTGGGAGACCCAGTACTTC
v_call: TRBV5-1
d_call: .
j_call: TRBJ2-5
clone_size: .

cdr3_aa: CSYVAGEETQYF
cdr3_nt: TGCAGCTACGTAGCGGGGGAAGAGACCCAGTACTTC
v_call: TRBV29-1
d_call: TRBD2
j_call: TRBJ2-5
clone_size: .

cdr3_aa: CSVAGRSVIQYF
cdr3_nt: TGCAGCGTTGCGGGGAGGTCGGTCATTCAGTACTTC
v_call: TRBV29-1
d_call: .
j_call: TRBJ2-4
clone_size: .

cdr3_aa: CAISERTDYEQYF
cdr3_nt: TGTGCCATCAGTGAGAGGACAGACTACGAGCAGTACTTC
v_call: TRBV10-3
d_call: .
j_call: TRBJ2-7
clone_size: few

cdr3_aa: CASSNEAYNEQFF
cdr3_nt: TGTGCCAGCTCTAACGAGGCCTACAATGAGCAGTTCTTC
v_call: TRBV6-1
d_call: .
j_call: TRBJ2-1
clone_size: few

cdr3_aa: CASRRTGGEAFF
cdr3_nt: TGCGCCAGCAGGAGGACAGGGGGGGAAGCTTTCTTT
v_call: TRBV4-1
d_call: TRBD1
j_call: TRBJ1-1
clone_size: .

cdr3_aa: CASRVTSGRAHEQFF
cdr3_nt: TGTGCCAGCAGAGTTACTAGCGGGAGGGCCCATGAGCAGTTCTTC
v_call: TRBV7-8
d_call: TRBD2
j_call: TRBJ2-1
clone_size: few

cdr3_aa: CASSWERAYNEQFF
cdr3_nt: TGCGCCAGCAGCTGGGAAAGGGCCTACAATGAGCAGTTCTTC
v_call: TRBV5-1
d_call: .
j_call: TRBJ2-1
clone_size: once

cdr3_aa: CASSQYREGSQPQHF
cdr3_nt: TGCGCCAGCAGCCAATACAGGGAGGGGAGTCAGCCCCAGCATTTT
v_call: TRBV4-1
d_call: .
j_call: TRBJ1-5
clone_size: .

cdr3_aa: CASSLDHGGQETQYF
cdr3_nt: TGTGCCAGCAGCTTAGATCACGGCGGGCAAGAGACCCAGTACTTC
v_call: TRBV11-2
d_call: .
j_call: TRBJ2-5
clone_size: many

cdr3_aa: CASSELADSYEQYF
cdr3_nt: TGTGCCAGCAGTGAACTTGCCGATTCCTACGAGCAGTACTTC
v_call: TRBV25-1
d_call: .
j_call: TRBJ2-7
clone_size: .

cdr3_aa: CASSFLVRDEQFF
cdr3_nt: TGTGCCAGCAGCTTCCTAGTGCGGGATGAGCAGTTCTTC
v_call: TRBV5-5
d_call: .
j_call: TRBJ2-1
clone_size: .

cdr3_aa: CASSQVPGQGHTGELFF
cdr3_nt: TGTGCCAGCAGCCAAGTCCCAGGACAGGGACACACCGGGGAGCTGTTTTTT
v_call: TRBV3-1
d_call: TRBD1
j_call: TRBJ2-2
clone_size: few

cdr3_aa: CASSEGREYNEQFF
cdr3_nt: TGTGCCAGCAGTGAAGGTAGGGAGTACAATGAGCAGTTCTTC
v_call: TRBV6-1
d_call: .
j_call: TRBJ2-1
clone_size: many

cdr3_aa: CASSEGQGARNEQYF
cdr3_nt: TGCGCCAGCAGTGAAGGACAGGGGGCGCGGAATGAGCAGTACTTC
v_call: TRBV10-1
d_call: TRBD1
j_call: TRBJ2-7
clone_size: few

cdr3_aa: CASSESGTEEFYGYTF
cdr3_nt: TGTGCCAGCAGCGAGTCCGGGACAGAAGAGTTCTATGGCTACACCTTC
v_call: TRBV2
d_call: TRBD1
j_call: TRBJ1-2
clone_size: few

cdr3_aa: CASSAQTSGIGREQYF
cdr3_nt: TGTGCCAGCAGCGCCCAGACTAGCGGGATTGGCCGTGAGCAGTACTTC
v_call: TRBV7-8
d_call: TRBD2
j_call: TRBJ2-5
clone_size: .

cdr3_aa: CASKGDRVGTDTQYF
cdr3_nt: TGTGCCAGCAAGGGCGACAGGGTAGGAACAGATACGCAGTATTTT
v_call: TRBV28
d_call: TRBD1
j_call: TRBJ2-3
clone_size: .

cdr3_aa: CSAKHSRPSYEQYF
cdr3_nt: TGCAGTGCTAAACACAGCCGACCCTCCTACGAGCAGTACTTC
v_call: TRBV20-1
d_call: .
j_call: TRBJ2-7
clone_size: .

cdr3_aa: CASDILAGNADTQYF
cdr3_nt: TGTGCCAGCGATATACTAGCGGGAAACGCAGATACGCAGTATTTT
v_call: TRBV12-3/TRBV12-4
d_call: TRBD2
j_call: TRBJ2-3
clone_size: .

cdr3_aa: CASSLSGGGGNQTQHF
cdr3_nt: TGTGCCAGCAGCTTAAGCGGGGGCGGTGGCAATCAGACCCAGCATTTT
v_call: TRBV7-3
d_call: .
j_call: TRBJ1-5
clone_size: .

cdr3_aa: CASSPATNSGNTIYF
cdr3_nt: TGTGCCAGCTCACCGGCCACCAACTCTGGAAACACCATATATTTT
v_call: TRBV18
d_call: .
j_call: TRBJ1-3
clone_size: .

cdr3_aa: CSAQEGGAEYQPQHF
cdr3_nt: TGCAGTGCCCAGGAGGGGGGAGCCGAGTATCAGCCCCAGCATTTT
v_call: TRBV20-1
d_call: .
j_call: TRBJ1-5
clone_size: few

cdr3_aa: CASSLARGSGIQYF
cdr3_nt: TGTGCCAGCAGCTTAGCCAGGGGGTCTGGCATTCAGTACTTC
v_call: TRBV11-2
d_call: TRBD1
j_call: TRBJ2-4
clone_size: few